This entry is about one TCR beta chain. The record originates from a study of CD8 T cells in Susac syndrome. Reverse transcription of 0.5 to 1 ug RNA used random hexamers. TCRdb fed the immunoSEQ multiplex PCR reads into MiXCR, producing one record per CDR3 protein. The table has under 250,000 distinct CDR3 sequences, around 93% seen once; the top ten hold about 0.07%. The CDR3 is made up of 16 amino acids. From germline, CDR1 is LGHNT and CDR2 FRNRAP. Trimming pared 4 bases from V and 2 bases from J, leaving 17 bases between. This chain joins TRBV12-5 and TRBJ1-1; D possibly corresponds to TRBD1 (5 bases). Sequenced material: CD4+ T cells from PBMCs. This clonotype was sampled from a human donor with multiple sclerosis. Here the CDR3 reads CASGSRGQGPNTEAFF. CDR3 DNA sequence: TGTGCTAGTGGTTCGAGGGGCCAGGGACCAAACACTGAAGCTTTCTTT.